Each of the 4 T cell receptor beta chains below was sequenced from the same sample in a study of T cell repertoires in cytomegalovirus infection. TCRdb reprocessed the reads with MiXCR, giving one entry per CDR3 protein. Among some 680,000 distinct CDR3 sequences listed, less than 40% were seen once. The source material was PBMCs. The receptors derive from a human donor in good health (CMV status not recorded). Some clones in this sample may be carry-over from other donors' samples.

The chain links TRBV19 to TRBJ1-2; TRBD1 matches 9 bases. This CDR3 is 14 amino acids long. Germline values: CDR1 LNHDA, CDR2 SQIVND (reference sequence). V was clipped by 4 bases and J by 8 bases; unmatched bases: 8. CDR3 residues: CASSTSTGGKGYTF. CDR3 DNA: TGTGCCAGTAGTACCTCAACAGGGGGCAAAGGCTACACCTTC.

V gene TRBV19 combines with J gene TRBJ1-1; the D is unclear. CDR1 LNHDA and CDR2 SQIVND come from the germline V gene (reference sequence). The CDR3 is made up of 13 amino acids. Between the trimmed V and J ends, which lost 5 bases and 1 base, there was a span of 8 bases. CDR3 loop: CASSDGPNTEAFF. The CDR3 bases are TGTGCCAGTAGTGACGGCCCGAACACTGAAGCTTTCTTT.

The chain joins TRBV11-2 to TRBJ2-3; 8 nucleotides line up with TRBD2. Germline CDR1 and CDR2: SGHAT and FQNNGV. The CDR3 covers 15 residues. Unmatched junction bases numbered 6, after V lost 5 bases and J lost 2 bases. The CDR3 DNA reads TGTGCCAGCAGCCCCCCGGGGGGGGACACAGATACGCAGTATTTT. Translation gives CASSPPGGDTDTQYF.

The V gene is TRBV28, the J gene TRBJ2-1, with unresolved D. In germline, CDR1 is MDHEN, CDR2 SYDVKM. V was clipped by 5 bases and J by 8 bases, with 19 bases between them. The CDR3 contains 15 residues. DNA of the CDR3: TGTGCCAGCAGTCCTCAAGAAAACTTTGGCGATGAGCAGTTCTTC. Amino acids: CASSPQENFGDEQFF.